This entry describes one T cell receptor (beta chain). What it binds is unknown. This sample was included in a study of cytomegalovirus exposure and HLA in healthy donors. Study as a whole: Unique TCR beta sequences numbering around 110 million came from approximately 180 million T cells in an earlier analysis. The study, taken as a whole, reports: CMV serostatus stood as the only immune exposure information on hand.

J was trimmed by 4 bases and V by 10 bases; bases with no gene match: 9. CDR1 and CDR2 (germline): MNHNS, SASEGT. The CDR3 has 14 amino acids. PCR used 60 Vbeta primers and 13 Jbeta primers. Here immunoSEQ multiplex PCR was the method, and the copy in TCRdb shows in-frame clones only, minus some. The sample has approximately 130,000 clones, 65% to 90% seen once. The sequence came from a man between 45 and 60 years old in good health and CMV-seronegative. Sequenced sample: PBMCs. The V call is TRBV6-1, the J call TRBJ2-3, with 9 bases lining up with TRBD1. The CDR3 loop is CAIERDRESDTQYF. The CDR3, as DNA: TGTGCCATCGAAAGGGACAGGGAATCAGATACGCAGTATTTT.